This TCR beta chain was captured by sequencing in a study of beta chain features in type 1 diabetes. Regarding the study as a whole: A greater similarity of naive, central memory and Treg TCRB repertoires was seen among patients than among healthy donors. Type 1 diabetes patients had moderately but significantly shorter TCRB CDR3s in all four CD4+ subsets.

Germline lookup yields CDR1 GTSNPN and CDR2 SVGIG (reference sequence). There are 15 residues in the CDR3. V was shortened by 3 bases and J by 6 bases, with 18 bases between the two germline ends. The table lists this clone with a few counts. The antigen remains undetermined. The study reverse transcribed the entire isolated RNA, so it sequenced expressed TCRB transcripts. Here immunoSEQ multiplex PCR was the method, and the copy in TCRdb shows in-frame clones only, minus some. The sample contains about 340,000 clones, about 14% of which appear only once. Sequenced: naive CD4+ T cells from blood. This receptor was obtained from a woman aged 18-29 years with type 1 diabetes. The gene calls are TRBV30 and TRBJ1-5, with D uncertain. CDR3 sequence (DNA): TGTGCCTGGAGCGACCCGGGTCCCCAAAGTCAGCCCCAGCATTTT. Translated: CAWSDPGPQSQPQHF. The whole variable domain, filled in from reference TRBV30 and TRBJ1-5, reads SQTIHQWPATLVQPVGSPLSLECTVEGTSNPNLYWYRQAAGRGLQLLFYSVGIGQISSEVPQNLSASRPQDRQFILSSKKLLLSDSGFYLCAWSDPGPQSQPQHFGDGTRLSIL.